The rows below give T cell receptor beta chains drawn from one sample of a study of blood T cell repertoires in COVID-19. Generated by immunoSEQ multiplex PCR, the TCRdb table keeps only in-frame clones and is missing some. The top ten clones hold more than 2.5% of a sample with about 73,000 clones, over 80% of them seen once. The sequencing input was peripheral blood. The receptors stem from a man aged 80 or over with active or convalescent COVID-19. The CDR3 runs from the conserved cysteine through the conserved F or W. D genes are given only for firm matches.

v_call	d_call	j_call	cdr3_aa
TRBV9	TRBD2	TRBJ2-7	CASSVASGTYEQYF
TRBV19	TRBD1	TRBJ1-1	CASSVGQGVNTEAFF
TRBV7-2	TRBD2	TRBJ2-2	CASSQTSGSNTGELFF
TRBV29-1	NA	TRBJ2-7	CSVCFVSYEQYF
TRBV15	NA	TRBJ2-5	CATSRENTSYLQETQYF
TRBV6-5	NA	TRBJ1-1	CASSYSGVGTEAFF
TRBV2	TRBD1	TRBJ1-5	CASSRQGRNQPQHF
TRBV5-1	NA	TRBJ2-5	CASSFFIGSQETQYF
TRBV6-5	NA	TRBJ2-2	CASSILTASELFF
TRBV25-1	NA	TRBJ1-2	CASSEFGGYYGYTF
TRBV19	NA	TRBJ2-2	CASHKGGNTGELFF
TRBV3-1/TRBV3-2	TRBD1	TRBJ2-7	CASSQVGTGIYEQYF
TRBV19	NA	TRBJ2-1	CASIRGGADREQFF